The TCR beta chain described here comes from a study of response to subunit inactivated influenza vaccine listed by TCRdb under 2018. About the study as a whole: Deep quantitative profiling of the T cell receptor repertoire was used in the study to follow responses to a trivalent subunit inactivated influenza vaccine. The study at large found these results: It was suggested by the authors that each seasonal influenza vaccination may recruit only a limited number of new T cells.

Library generation was performed with RT-PCR. Sequenced using an Illumina HiSeq 2500. TCRdb applied fastp at Q25 and MiXCR to the public reads, then kept only in-frame beta chains. Records with the same CDR3 protein are collapsed into one entry carrying the most frequent genes and DNA. The sample yields 650,000 to 800,000 distinct CDR3 sequences; about 15% were counted once. The top ten constitute around 7% of the sample. At the junction V is shortened by 2 bases and J by 4 bases, with 12 bases in between. The germline V gene encodes CDR1 MDHEN and CDR2 SYDVKM. The CDR3 numbers 15 residues from cysteine through phenylalanine. Kept here is only the CDR3 DNA, which spans 45 bases and is read in frame from base 1. Note on this clonotype: This receptor's antigen is unknown. Base qualities were left out, and no much larger clone turns up one base away.

This receptor was taken from a man aged 50 to 59 who received an inactivated influenza vaccine. Donor details come from another sample of the same person, matched by shared clones. This chain joins TRBV28 to TRBJ1-5; the D gene remains uncertain. The source material was PBMCs from blood, sampled less than 15 days before vaccination. The CDR3 protein sequence reads: CASSLGQVQNQPQHF. The base sequence is TGTGCCAGCAGTTTAGGGCAGGTTCAGAATCAGCCCCAGCATTTT.